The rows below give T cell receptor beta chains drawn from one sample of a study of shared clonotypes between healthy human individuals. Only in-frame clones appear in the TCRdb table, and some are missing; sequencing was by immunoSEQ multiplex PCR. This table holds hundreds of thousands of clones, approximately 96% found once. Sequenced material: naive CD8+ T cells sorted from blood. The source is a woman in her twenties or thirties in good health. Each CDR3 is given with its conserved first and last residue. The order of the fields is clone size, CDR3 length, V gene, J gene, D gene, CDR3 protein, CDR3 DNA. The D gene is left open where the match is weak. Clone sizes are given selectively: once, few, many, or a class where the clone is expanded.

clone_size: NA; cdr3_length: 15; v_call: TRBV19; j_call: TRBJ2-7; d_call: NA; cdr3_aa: CASSIGGSYSYEQYF; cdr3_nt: TGTGCCAGTAGTATCGGGGGTTCCTACTCCTACGAGCAGTACTTC
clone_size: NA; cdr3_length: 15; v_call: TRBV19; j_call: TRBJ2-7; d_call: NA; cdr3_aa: CASSLFLGKTYEQYF; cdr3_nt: TGTGCCAGTAGTCTGTTTCTCGGGAAAACATACGAGCAGTACTTC
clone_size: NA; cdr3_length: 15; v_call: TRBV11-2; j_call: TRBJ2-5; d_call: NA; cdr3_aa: CASSLDLDSTETQYF; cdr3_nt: TGTGCCAGCAGCTTAGATTTGGACAGCACAGAGACCCAGTACTTC
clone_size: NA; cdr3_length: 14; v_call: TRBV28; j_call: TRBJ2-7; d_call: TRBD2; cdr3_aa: CASKDDGRDHEQYF; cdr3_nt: TGTGCCAGCAAGGACGACGGGAGGGACCACGAGCAGTACTTC
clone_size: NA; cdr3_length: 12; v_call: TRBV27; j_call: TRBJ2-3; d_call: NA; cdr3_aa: CASSRAADTQYF; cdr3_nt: TGTGCCAGCAGCCGGGCGGCAGATACGCAGTATTTT
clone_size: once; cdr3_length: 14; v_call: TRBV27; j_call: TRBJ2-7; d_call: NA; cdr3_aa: CASSLRDGSYEQYF; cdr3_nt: TGTGCCAGCAGTCTCCGGGACGGATCCTACGAGCAGTACTTC
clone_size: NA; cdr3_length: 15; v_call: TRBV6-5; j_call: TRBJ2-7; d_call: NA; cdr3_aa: CASSYSMGDSYEQYF; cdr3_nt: TGTGCCAGCAGTTACTCGATGGGGGACTCCTACGAGCAGTACTTC
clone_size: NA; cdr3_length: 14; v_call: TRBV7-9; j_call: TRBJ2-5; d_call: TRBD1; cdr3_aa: CASSLTQGQETQYF; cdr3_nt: TGTGCCAGCAGCTTAACACAGGGGCAAGAGACCCAGTACTTC
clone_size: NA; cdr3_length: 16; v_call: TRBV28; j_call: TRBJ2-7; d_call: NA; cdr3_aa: CASSLASPGTPVEQYF; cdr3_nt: TGTGCCAGCAGTTTAGCTAGCCCCGGGACACCCGTCGAGCAGTACTTC
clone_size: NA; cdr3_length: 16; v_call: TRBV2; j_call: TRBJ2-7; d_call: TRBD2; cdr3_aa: CASNEGLAGDHYEQYF; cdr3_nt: TGTGCCAGCAACGAAGGGCTAGCGGGAGACCACTACGAGCAGTACTTC
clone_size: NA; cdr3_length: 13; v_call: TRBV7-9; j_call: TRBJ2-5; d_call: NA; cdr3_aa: CASSTGNQETQYF; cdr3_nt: TGTGCCAGCAGTACTGGCAATCAAGAGACCCAGTACTTC
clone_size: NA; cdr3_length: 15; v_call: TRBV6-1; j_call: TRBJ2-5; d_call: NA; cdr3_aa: CASSEATEYQETQYF; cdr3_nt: TGTGCCAGCAGTGAAGCAACAGAGTACCAAGAGACCCAGTACTTC
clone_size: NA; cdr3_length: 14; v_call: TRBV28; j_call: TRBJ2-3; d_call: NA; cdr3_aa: CASTYRLGTDTQYF; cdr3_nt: TGTGCCAGCACCTACCGACTCGGCACAGATACGCAGTATTTT
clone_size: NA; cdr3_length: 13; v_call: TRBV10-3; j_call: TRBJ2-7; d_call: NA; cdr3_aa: CAISFTGYYEQYF; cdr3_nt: TGTGCCATCAGCTTCACGGGGTACTACGAGCAGTACTTC
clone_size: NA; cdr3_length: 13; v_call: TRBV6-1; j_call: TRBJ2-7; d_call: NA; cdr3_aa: CASSSGLPYEQYF; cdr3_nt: TGTGCCAGCAGCTCGGGACTCCCCTACGAGCAGTACTTC
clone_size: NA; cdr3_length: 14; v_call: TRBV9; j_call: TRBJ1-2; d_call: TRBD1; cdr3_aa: CASSVEGTGLGYTF; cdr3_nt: TGTGCCAGCAGCGTAGAAGGGACAGGGCTTGGCTACACCTTC
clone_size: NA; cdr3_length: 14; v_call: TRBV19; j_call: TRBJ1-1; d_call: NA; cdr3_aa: CASSIVGVNTEAFF; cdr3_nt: TGTGCCAGTAGTATAGTGGGGGTGAACACTGAAGCTTTCTTT
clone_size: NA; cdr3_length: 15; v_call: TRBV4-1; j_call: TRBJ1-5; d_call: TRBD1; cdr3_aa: CASSQKGAGNQPQHF; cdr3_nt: TGCGCCAGCAGCCAAAAGGGGGCTGGAAATCAGCCCCAGCATTTT
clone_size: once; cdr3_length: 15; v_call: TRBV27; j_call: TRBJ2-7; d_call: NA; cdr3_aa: CASSQAGAPLYEQYF; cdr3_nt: TGTGCCAGCAGTCAGGCGGGGGCGCCCCTCTACGAGCAGTACTTC
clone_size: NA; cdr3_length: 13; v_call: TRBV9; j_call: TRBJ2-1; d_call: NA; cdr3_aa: CASSGTEMNEQFF; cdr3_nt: TGTGCCAGCAGCGGGACGGAGATGAATGAGCAGTTCTTC
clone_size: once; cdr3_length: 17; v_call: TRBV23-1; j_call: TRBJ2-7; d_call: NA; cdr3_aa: CASSQFKFDSRAYEQYF; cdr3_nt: TGCGCCAGCAGTCAATTTAAATTTGACAGCAGGGCCTACGAGCAGTACTTC
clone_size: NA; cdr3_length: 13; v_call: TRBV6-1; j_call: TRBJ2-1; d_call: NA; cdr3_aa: CASSEYSYNEQFF; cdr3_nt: TGTGCCAGCAGTGAGTACAGTTACAATGAGCAGTTCTTC
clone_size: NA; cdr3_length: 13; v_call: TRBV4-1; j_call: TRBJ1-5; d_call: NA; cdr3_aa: CASSQILGQPQHF; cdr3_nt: TGCGCCAGCAGCCAAATCCTCGGTCAGCCCCAGCATTTT
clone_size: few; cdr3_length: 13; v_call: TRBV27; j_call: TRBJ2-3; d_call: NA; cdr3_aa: CASSIMTTDTQYF; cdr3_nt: TGTGCCAGCAGTATCATGACCACAGATACGCAGTATTTT
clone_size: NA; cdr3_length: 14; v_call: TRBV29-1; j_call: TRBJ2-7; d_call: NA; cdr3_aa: CSVSHTYSPYEQYF; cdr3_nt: TGCAGCGTTTCCCACACCTATAGCCCCTACGAGCAGTACTTC
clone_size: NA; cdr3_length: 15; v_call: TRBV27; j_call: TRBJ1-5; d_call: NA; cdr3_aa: CASSLWSSWDQPQHF; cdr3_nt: TGTGCCAGCAGTTTATGGTCGAGTTGGGATCAGCCCCAGCATTTT
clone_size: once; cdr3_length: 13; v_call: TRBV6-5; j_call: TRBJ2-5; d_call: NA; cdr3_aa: CASTNGDQETQYF; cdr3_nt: TGTGCCAGCACGAACGGTGACCAAGAGACCCAGTACTTC
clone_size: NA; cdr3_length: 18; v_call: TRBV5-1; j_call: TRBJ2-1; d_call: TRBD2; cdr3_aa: CASSLDPNLLAGVNEQFF; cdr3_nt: TGCGCCAGCAGCTTGGACCCCAATCTACTAGCGGGAGTCAATGAGCAGTTCTTC
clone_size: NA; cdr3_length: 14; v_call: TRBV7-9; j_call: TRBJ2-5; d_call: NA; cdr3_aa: CASSLAGAGETQYF; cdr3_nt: TGTGCCAGCAGCTTAGCGGGGGCCGGAGAGACCCAGTACTTC
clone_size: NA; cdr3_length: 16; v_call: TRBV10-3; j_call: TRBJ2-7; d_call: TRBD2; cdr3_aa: CAITIPTSGRDCEQYF; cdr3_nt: TGTGCCATAACGATACCAACTAGCGGGAGGGACTGCGAGCAGTACTTC
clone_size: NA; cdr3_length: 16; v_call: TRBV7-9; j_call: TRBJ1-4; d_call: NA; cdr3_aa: CASSPSLSPFREKLFF; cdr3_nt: TGTGCCAGCAGCCCATCATTGAGCCCTTTTAGAGAAAAACTGTTTTTT
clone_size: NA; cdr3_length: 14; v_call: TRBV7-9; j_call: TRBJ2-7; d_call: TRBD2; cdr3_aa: CASSTIAGEYEQYF; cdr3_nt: TGTGCCAGCAGCACGATAGCGGGAGAATACGAGCAGTACTTC
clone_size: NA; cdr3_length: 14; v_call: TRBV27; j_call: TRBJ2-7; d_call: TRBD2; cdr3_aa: CASSLGGRSYEQYF; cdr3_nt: TGTGCCAGCAGTTTAGGCGGGAGAAGCTACGAGCAGTACTTC
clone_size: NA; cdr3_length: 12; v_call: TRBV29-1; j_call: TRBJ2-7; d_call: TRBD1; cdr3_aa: CSVTGQGYEQYF; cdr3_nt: TGCAGCGTGACCGGACAGGGTTACGAGCAGTACTTC
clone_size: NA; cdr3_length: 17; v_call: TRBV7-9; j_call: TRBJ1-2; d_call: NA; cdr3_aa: CASNPGAAGLSNYGYTF; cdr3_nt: TGTGCCAGCAACCCCGGGGCCGCTGGACTCTCTAACTATGGCTACACCTTC
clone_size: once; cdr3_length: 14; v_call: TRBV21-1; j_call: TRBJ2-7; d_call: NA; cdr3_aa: CASGGTMYPYEQYF; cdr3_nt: TGTGCCAGCGGTGGGACTATGTACCCCTACGAGCAGTACTTC
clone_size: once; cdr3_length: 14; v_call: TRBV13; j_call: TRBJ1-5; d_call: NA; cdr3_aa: CASSQGRGNQPQHF; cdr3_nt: TGTGCCAGCAGCCAGGGACGAGGAAATCAGCCCCAGCATTTT
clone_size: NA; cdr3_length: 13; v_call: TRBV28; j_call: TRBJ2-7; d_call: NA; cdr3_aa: CASRRDLSYEQYF; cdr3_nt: TGTGCCAGCAGGAGGGACCTCTCTTACGAGCAGTACTTC
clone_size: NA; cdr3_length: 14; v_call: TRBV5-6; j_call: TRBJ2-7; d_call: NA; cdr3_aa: CASSLGGSSYEQYF; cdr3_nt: TGTGCCAGCAGCTTAGGGGGGAGTTCCTACGAGCAGTACTTC
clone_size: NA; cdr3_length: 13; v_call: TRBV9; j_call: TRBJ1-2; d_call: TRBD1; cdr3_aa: CASSVGQNYGYTF; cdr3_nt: TGTGCCAGCAGCGTGGGACAGAACTATGGCTACACCTTC
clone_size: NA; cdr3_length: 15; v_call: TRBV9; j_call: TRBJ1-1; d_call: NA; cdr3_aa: CASSVVSGKNTEAFF; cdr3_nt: TGTGCCAGCAGCGTAGTTTCAGGGAAGAACACTGAAGCTTTCTTT
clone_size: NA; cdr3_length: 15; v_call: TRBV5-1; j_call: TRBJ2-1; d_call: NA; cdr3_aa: CASSLEVGSHNEQFF; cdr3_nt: TGCGCCAGCAGCTTGGAGGTGGGAAGCCACAATGAGCAGTTCTTC
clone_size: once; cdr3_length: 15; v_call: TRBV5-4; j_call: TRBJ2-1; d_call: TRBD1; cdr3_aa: CASSWDRGLVNEQFF; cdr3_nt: TGTGCCAGCAGCTGGGACAGGGGGCTAGTCAATGAGCAGTTCTTC
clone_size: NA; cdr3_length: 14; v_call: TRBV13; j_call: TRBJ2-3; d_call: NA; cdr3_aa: CASSPGLSTDTQYF; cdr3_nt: TGTGCCAGCAGCCCGGGCCTTAGCACAGATACGCAGTATTTT
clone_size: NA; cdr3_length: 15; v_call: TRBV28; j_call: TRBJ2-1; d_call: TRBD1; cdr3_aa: CASSSRTGVYNEQFF; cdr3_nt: TGTGCCAGCAGTTCCCGGACAGGGGTCTACAATGAGCAGTTCTTC
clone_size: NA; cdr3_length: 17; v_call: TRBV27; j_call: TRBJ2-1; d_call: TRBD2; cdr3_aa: CASSFGTSGAAYNEQFF; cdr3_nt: TGTGCCAGCAGTTTCGGGACTAGCGGGGCCGCCTACAATGAGCAGTTCTTC
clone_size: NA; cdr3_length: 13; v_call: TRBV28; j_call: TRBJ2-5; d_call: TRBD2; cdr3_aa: CAIGVAGEETQYF; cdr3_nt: TGTGCCATTGGGGTAGCGGGAGAAGAGACCCAGTACTTC
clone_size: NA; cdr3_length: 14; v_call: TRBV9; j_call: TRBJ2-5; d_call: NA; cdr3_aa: CASSVEVGLKTQYF; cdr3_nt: TGTGCCAGCAGCGTAGAGGTAGGGTTGAAGACCCAGTACTTC
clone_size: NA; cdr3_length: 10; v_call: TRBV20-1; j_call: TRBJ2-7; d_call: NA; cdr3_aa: CSASIGEQYF; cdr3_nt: TGCAGTGCAAGCATCGGCGAGCAGTACTTC
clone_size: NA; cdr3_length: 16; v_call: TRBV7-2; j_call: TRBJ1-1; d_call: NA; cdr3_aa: CASSLGPGDLNTEAFF; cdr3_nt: TGTGCCAGCAGCTTAGGTCCCGGAGACTTGAACACTGAAGCTTTCTTT
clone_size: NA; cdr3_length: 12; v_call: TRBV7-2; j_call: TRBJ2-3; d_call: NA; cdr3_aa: CASSLRTDTQYF; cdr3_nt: TGTGCCAGCAGCCTCCGCACAGATACGCAGTATTTT
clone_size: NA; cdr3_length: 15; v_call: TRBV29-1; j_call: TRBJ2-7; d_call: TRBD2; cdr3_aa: CSVDPGVAGGYEQYF; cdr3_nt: TGCAGCGTTGACCCCGGGGTAGCGGGAGGTTACGAGCAGTACTTC
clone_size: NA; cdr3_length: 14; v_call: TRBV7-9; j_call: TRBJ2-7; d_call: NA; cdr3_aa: CASSLASGLDEQYF; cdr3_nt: TGTGCCAGCAGCTTAGCTTCGGGTCTCGACGAGCAGTACTTC
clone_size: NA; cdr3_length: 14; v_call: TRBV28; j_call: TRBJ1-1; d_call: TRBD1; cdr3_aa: CASRQDRVNTEAFF; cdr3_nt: TGTGCCAGCAGGCAAGACAGGGTGAACACTGAAGCTTTCTTT
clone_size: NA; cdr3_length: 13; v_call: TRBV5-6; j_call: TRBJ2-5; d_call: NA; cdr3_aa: CASSSGTEETQYF; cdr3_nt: TGTGCCAGCAGCTCCGGGACGGAAGAGACCCAGTACTTC
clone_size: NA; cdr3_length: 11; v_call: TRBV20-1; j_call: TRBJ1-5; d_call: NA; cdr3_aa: CSVGSNQPQHF; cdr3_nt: TGCAGTGTCGGTAGCAATCAGCCCCAGCATTTT
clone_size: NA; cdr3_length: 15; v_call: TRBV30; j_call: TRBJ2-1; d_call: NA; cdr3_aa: CAWRGGAGSYNEQFF; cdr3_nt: TGTGCCTGGAGGGGCGGCGCGGGCTCCTACAATGAGCAGTTCTTC
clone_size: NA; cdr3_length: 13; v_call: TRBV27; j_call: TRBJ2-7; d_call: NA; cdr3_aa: CASSSPPGSEQYF; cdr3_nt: TGTGCCAGCAGCTCCCCACCCGGTTCCGAGCAGTACTTC
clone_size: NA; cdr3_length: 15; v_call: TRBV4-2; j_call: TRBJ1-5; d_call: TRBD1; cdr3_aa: CASSQETGLIQPQHF; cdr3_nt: TGTGCCAGCAGCCAAGAGACAGGGCTGATACAGCCCCAGCATTTT